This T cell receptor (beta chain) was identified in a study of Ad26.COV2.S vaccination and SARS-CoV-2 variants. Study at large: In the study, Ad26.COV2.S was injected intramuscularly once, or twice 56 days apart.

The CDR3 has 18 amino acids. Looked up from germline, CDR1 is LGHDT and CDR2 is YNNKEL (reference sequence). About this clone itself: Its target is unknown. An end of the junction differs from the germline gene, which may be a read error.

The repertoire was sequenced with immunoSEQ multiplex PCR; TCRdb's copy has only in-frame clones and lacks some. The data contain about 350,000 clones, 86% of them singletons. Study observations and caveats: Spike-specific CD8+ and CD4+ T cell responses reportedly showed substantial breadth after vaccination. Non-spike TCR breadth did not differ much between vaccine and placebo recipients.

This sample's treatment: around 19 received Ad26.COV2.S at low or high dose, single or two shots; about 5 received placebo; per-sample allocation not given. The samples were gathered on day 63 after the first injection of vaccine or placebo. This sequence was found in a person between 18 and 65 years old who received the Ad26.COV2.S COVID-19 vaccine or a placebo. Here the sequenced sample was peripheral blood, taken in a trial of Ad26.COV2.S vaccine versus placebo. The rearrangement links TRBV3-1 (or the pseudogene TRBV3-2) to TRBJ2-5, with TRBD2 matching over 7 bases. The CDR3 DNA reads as TGTGCCAGCAGCCAAGCATCGGGACTACTCACCAACCATGAGACCCAGTACTTC. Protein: CASSQASGLLTNHETQYF.